These 15 T cell receptor beta chains originate from one sample sequenced in a study of cytomegalovirus exposure and HLA in healthy donors. PCR used 60 Vbeta primers and 13 Jbeta primers. Sequenced by immunoSEQ multiplex PCR; TCRdb stores in-frame clones only, minus some. Of around 170,000 clones in the sample, approximately 71% are singletons; the top ten hold approximately 1.4%. The sample taken for sequencing was PBMCs. The receptors come from a girl aged 5 to 17 in good health and CMV-seronegative.

This clone was counted only a few times. This sequence joins TRBV4-2 and TRBJ2-7; TRBD2 might be the D (6 bases). The V end was cut by 1 base, the J end by 2 bases, with 9 bases between. CDR3 length: 14 residues. Germline CDR1 and CDR2: LGHNA and YNFKEQ. The CDR3 sequence is CASSQGEEAYEQYF. In nucleotides, the CDR3 is TGTGCCAGCAGCCAAGGGGAGGAAGCCTACGAGCAGTACTTC.

J is TRBJ1-5 and V is TRBV7-9, with 10 bases lining up with TRBD1. The V gene end was trimmed by 2 bases and the J gene end by 4 bases; junction bases not matched to a gene: 2. Germline-derived CDR1 and CDR2 are SEHNR and FQNEAQ (reference sequence). CDR3 size: 15 residues. CDR3 nucleotide sequence: TGTGCCAGCAGCTTATCGGGACAGGGGAATCAGCCCCAGCATTTT. It encodes CASSLSGQGNQPQHF.

The chain links TRBV19 to TRBJ1-1, with 7 nucleotides matching TRBD1. With V trimmed by 7 bases and J by 10 bases, 15 bases remained unmatched. There are 14 residues in the CDR3. Germline V gene data show CDR1 as LNHDA and CDR2 as SQIVND (reference sequence). CDR3 sequence (DNA): TGTGCCAGTATGGGCCAGGGGGAAGGATTAGGAGCTTTCTTT. It is translated as CASMGQGEGLGAFF.

The chain recombines TRBV27 with TRBJ2-5; 14 bases agree with TRBD2. V trimming: 5 bases; J trimming: 0 bases; junction bases outside the gene matches: 5. Germline-derived CDR1 and CDR2 are MNHEY and SMNVEV (reference sequence). This CDR3 is 17 amino acids long. CDR3 sequence reads: CASSGTSGGSYQETQYF. As DNA, the CDR3 is TGTGCCAGCAGTGGGACTAGCGGGGGATCGTACCAAGAGACCCAGTACTTC.

J is TRBJ2-1 and V is TRBV20-1; TRBD2 aligns across 8 bases. The CDR3 covers 11 residues. Trimming cost V 7 bases and J 11 bases; bases outside gene matches: 7. Germline CDR1 is DFQATT and CDR2 is SNEGSKA (reference sequence). The CDR3 nucleotides read TGCAGTGTAACCGGGGGGGCGAAGCAGTTCTTC. It encodes CSVTGGAKQFF.

The J gene is TRBJ2-7, the V gene TRBV9, with D possibly TRBD2 on 6 matching bases. Germline-derived CDR1 and CDR2 are SGDLS and YYNGEE. Trimming took off 3 bases at V and 3 bases at J, with 7 bases between the two ends. The CDR3 covers 12 residues. CDR3 region: CASSGRDYEQYF. DNA for the CDR3: TGTGCCAGCAGCGGGCGGGACTACGAGCAGTACTTC.

This clone was picked up one time. The chain uses TRBV2 and TRBJ2-7, with D unclear. V was shortened by 4 bases and J by 0 bases, with 13 bases between the two germline ends. This CDR3 contains 15 residues. Germline CDR1 is SNHLY and CDR2 is FYNNEI. The CDR3 is CASSATTTVSYEQYF. The DNA for the CDR3 is TGTGCCAGCAGTGCCACGACAACGGTCTCCTACGAGCAGTACTTC. The entire variable domain, with the rest obtained from reference TRBV2 and TRBJ2-7, is as follows: EPEVTQTPSHQVTQMGQEVILRCVPISNHLYFYWYRQILGQKVEFLVSFYNNEISEKSEIFDDQFSVERPDGSNFTLKIRSTKLEDSAMYFCASSATTTVSYEQYFGPGTRLTVT.

This clone was observed a few times. The CDR3 nucleotides read TGTGCCAGCAGGGCCAGGTGGATAATCTACGAGCAGTACTTC. It yields the protein CASRARWIIYEQYF. The chain couples TRBV2 to TRBJ2-7; D ambiguous. The V gene's germline CDR1 is SNHLY and CDR2 FYNNEI. The CDR3 is made up of 14 amino acids. Trimming pared 6 bases from V and 3 bases from J, leaving 15 bases between.

This chain links TRBV9 with TRBJ1-1, with D possibly being TRBD1 (6 bases). CDR3 length equals 13 residues. Per the germline V gene, CDR1 is SGDLS and CDR2 is YYNGEE. Trimming pared 7 bases from V and 4 bases from J, leaving 14 bases between. DNA for the CDR3: TGTGCCAGCGTCATCCCAGGGGTCACTGAAGCTTTCTTT. As protein: CASVIPGVTEAFF. Full variable domain (remainder filled in from reference TRBV9 and TRBJ1-1): DSGVTQTPKHLITATGQRVTLRCSPRSGDLSVYWYQQSLDQGLQFLIQYYNGEERAKGNILERFSAQQFPDLHSELNLSSLELGDSALYFCASVIPGVTEAFFGQGTRLTVV.

The chain couples TRBV5-1 to TRBJ2-5, with D possibly being TRBD1 (5 bases). The CDR3 consists of 15 residues. Trimming stripped 0 bases from V and 3 bases from J, with 12 bases between. Germline CDR1 is SGHRS and CDR2 is YFSETQ. CDR3: CASSLGVGVEETQYF. DNA of the CDR3: TGCGCCAGCAGCTTGGGTGTAGGGGTGGAAGAGACCCAGTACTTC.

This sequence joins TRBV4-1 and TRBJ1-1, with D possibly matching TRBD1 (6 bases). V was shortened by 0 bases and J by 5 bases, with 10 bases between the two germline ends. CDR3 size: 14 residues. Germline V gene lookup returns CDR1 MGHRA and CDR2 YSYEKL. Here the CDR3 DNA reads TGCGCCAGCAGCCAAGAGGGGGCATATACTGAAGCTTTCTTT. Amino acids: CASSQEGAYTEAFF.

On this clone: This sample also contains other DNA sequences that code for the same CDR3. The chain uses TRBV20-1 and TRBJ2-3, with unresolved D. Trimming left V 6 bases short and J 6 bases short, with 10 bases between. The CDR3 covers 11 residues. CDR1 DFQATT and CDR2 SNEGSKA come from the germline V gene (reference sequence). The CDR3 here is CSAPRADTQYF. CDR3 in DNA: TGCAGTGCCCCTCGAGCCGATACGCAGTATTTT.

This clone showed up just once. The rearrangement uses TRBV6-5 and TRBJ1-5, with unresolved D. The V end lost 3 bases, the J end lost 0 bases, and 9 bases lay between the germline ends. CDR1 and CDR2 from the germline V gene are MNHEY and SVGAGI. The CDR3 totals 15 residues. The CDR3 DNA sequence: TGTGCCAGCAGTTATCAGCGGGGTAGCAATCAGCCCCAGCATTTT. Amino acid sequence: CASSYQRGSNQPQHF.

The genes are TRBV5-1 and TRBJ2-7; 9 bases agree with TRBD1. CDR3 length equals 14 residues. Germline V gene lookup returns CDR1 SGHRS and CDR2 YFSETQ. V shed 5 bases and J 6 bases; nucleotides not matched to a gene: 9. CDR3 nucleotides: TGCGCCAGCAGAACAGGGGGCGCGGGAATCGAGCAGTACTTC. It codes for CASRTGGAGIEQYF.

The J gene is TRBJ2-7, the V gene TRBV25-1; weak D call: TRBD1 (6 bases). The CDR3 loop spans 15 amino acids. V lost 3 bases to trimming and J lost 0 bases, with 12 bases between them. Germline CDR1 reads MGHDK; CDR2 reads SYGVNS. The CDR3 protein is CASSDPGQASYEQYF. CDR3 bases: TGTGCCAGCAGTGATCCGGGACAAGCCTCCTACGAGCAGTACTTC.